The clone carrying this T cell receptor (beta chain) was picked up a small number of times. This record belongs to a study of T cells in Graves' hyperthyroidism and ophthalmopathy. Trimming took off 7 bases at V and 2 bases at J, with 20 bases between the two ends. The CDR3 is 16 amino acids. CDR1 SNHLY and CDR2 FYNNEI come from the germline V gene. The PBMCs had their origin in 10 ml of fresh peripheral blood. TCR beta CDR3 sequences were amplified from RNA transcripts. RT-PCR in the first round (using the HTBI primer set) targeted the TCR CDR3. TCRdb itself ran the multiplex PCR reads through MiXCR, one entry per CDR3 protein. Of over 550,000 distinct CDR3 sequences listed, approximately 15% are singletons.

Sequenced input: blood. V gene TRBV2 combines with J gene TRBJ2-5; weak D call: TRBD2 (6 bases). The clonotype comes from a woman between 18 and 29 years old with Graves' hyperthyroidism. The CDR3 reads CASIRTFSGAQETQYF. CDR3 in DNA: TGTGCCAGCATCCGGACATTCTCGGGAGCACAAGAGACCCAGTACTTC.